The 26 T cell receptor beta chains below come from one sample, sequenced in a study of blood T cell repertoires in COVID-19. TCRdb keeps only in-frame clones here, not all; method: immunoSEQ multiplex PCR. The sample includes some 100,000 clones, 85% to 90% of them seen just once. The material sequenced was peripheral blood. The receptors come from a human donor with active COVID-19. The donor label of this sample is uncertain.

V is TRBV20-1 and J is TRBJ1-1, with unresolved D. This CDR3 has 14 amino acids. V was shortened by 3 bases and J by 5 bases, with 16 bases between the two germline ends. The germline V gene has CDR1 DFQATT and CDR2 SNEGSKA (reference sequence). Here the CDR3 DNA reads TGCAGTGCTAGTATAGAGGGCAGAAAAACTGAAGCTTTCTTT. Its protein product is CSASIEGRKTEAFF.

The DNA of the CDR3 is TGTGCCAGCAGCCAAGATTTTGGTGACATTAACTATGGCTACACCTTC. Its protein product is CASSQDFGDINYGYTF. The chain couples TRBV3-1 (or the pseudogene TRBV3-2) to TRBJ1-2; D remains unclear. Germline V gene data show CDR1 as LGHDT and CDR2 as YNNKEL (reference sequence). Deletions cut 0 bases from V and 1 base from J, with 12 bases between. This CDR3 comprises 16 residues.

This chain uses TRBV7-2 with TRBJ1-5, with D tentatively TRBD1 (6 bases). From germline, CDR1 is SGHTA and CDR2 FQGNSA. V lost 4 bases to trimming and J lost 6 bases, with 13 bases between them. The CDR3 has 14 residues. CDR3 sequence: CASSSAGTSQPQHF. The CDR3 DNA reads as TGTGCCAGCAGCTCAGCCGGGACATCTCAGCCCCAGCATTTT.

V gene TRBV5-5 combines with J gene TRBJ2-5; 8 bases are shared with TRBD1. The CDR3 is 15 residues long. CDR1 is SGHKS and CDR2 is YYEKEE in the germline V gene (reference sequence). The J segment lost 5 bases and the V segment lost 5 bases, leaving 11 bases of the junction unmatched. CDR3: CASSPLGQAGETQYF. The DNA of the CDR3 is TGTGCCAGCAGTCCATTGGGACAGGCCGGCGAGACCCAGTACTTC. Full variable domain (missing parts from reference TRBV5-5 and TRBJ2-5): DAGVTQSPTHLIKTRGQQVTLRCSPISGHKSVSWYQQVLGQGPQFIFQYYEKEERGRGNFPDRFSARQFPNYSSELNVNALLLGDSALYLCASSPLGQAGETQYFGPGTRLLVL.

V and J are TRBV4-2 and TRBJ2-7; D gene uncertain. Germline V gives CDR1 LGHNA, CDR2 YNFKEQ. Trimming stripped 4 bases from V and 6 bases from J, with 13 bases between. The CDR3 length is 13 residues. Written as DNA, the CDR3 is TGTGCCAGCAGCCCGCTCGACTCGACCGAGCAGTACTTC. Encoded protein: CASSPLDSTEQYF.

This rearrangement joins TRBV9 to TRBJ2-3, with D perhaps matching TRBD2 (5 bases). This CDR3 region has 13 residues. CDR1 is SGDLS and CDR2 is YYNGEE in the germline V gene. The ends were cut back, 4 bases at V and 2 bases at J, with 8 bases in the middle. The CDR3 protein is CASSPGFTDTQYF. The CDR3 region has the DNA TGTGCCAGCAGCCCGGGGTTCACAGATACGCAGTATTTT.

The chain combines TRBV7-2 with TRBJ2-7; 12 bases map to TRBD2. V dropped 4 bases and J dropped 6; count of bases not matched to a gene: 7. Germline CDR1 reads SGHTA; CDR2 reads FQGNSA. This CDR3 comprises 15 residues. The CDR3 reads CASSSLAGGQGEQYF. As DNA, the CDR3 is TGTGCCAGCAGCTCTCTAGCGGGGGGGCAGGGCGAGCAGTACTTC.

V usage is TRBV6-5 and J usage is TRBJ2-5; perhaps TRBD2 as D (6 bases). V was trimmed by 6 bases and J by 1 base, leaving 12 bases between them. The CDR3 runs 14 residues. Germline V gives CDR1 MNHEY, CDR2 SVGAGI. CDR3 bases: TGTGCCAGCAGGGCGACGGGACTCCAAGAGACCCAGTACTTC. Amino acids: CASRATGLQETQYF.

The chain is built from TRBV19 and TRBJ1-6; TRBD1 matches at 8 bases. The CDR3 is 15 residues long. Germline V gene data show CDR1 as LNHDA and CDR2 as SQIVND (reference sequence). With 5 bases clipped from V and 9 bases from J, the junction kept 9 bases outside the gene matches. In nucleotides, the CDR3 is TGTGCCAGTAGTGCCGTTCCACAGGGGGTTTCACCCCTCCACTTT. Its translation is CASSAVPQGVSPLHF.

CDR3 in amino acids: CANPTLTRNRGQGKGCGYTF. The CDR3 DNA follows: TGTGCTAACCCCACCCTGACTCGGAACCGAGGACAGGGAAAAGGTTGTGGCTACACCTTC. This rearrangement joins TRBV3-1 (or the pseudogene TRBV3-2) to TRBJ1-2, with 8 bases matching TRBD1. The CDR3 extends over 20 amino acids. CDR1 is LGHDT and CDR2 is YNNKEL in the germline V gene (reference sequence).

V is TRBV7-2 and J is TRBJ2-2, with 9 bases that match TRBD2. With 5 bases clipped from V and 8 bases from J, the junction kept 9 bases outside the gene matches. This CDR3 region has 15 residues. In germline, CDR1 is SGHTA, CDR2 FQGNSA. The CDR3 region is CASSPLAGPRGELFF. CDR3 in DNA: TGTGCCAGCAGCCCGCTAGCGGGGCCCAGGGGGGAGCTGTTTTTT.

This chain links TRBV4-1 with TRBJ2-3, with D tentatively TRBD1 (6 bases). Trimming shortened V by 7 bases and J by 4 bases, and 6 bases separated the two germline ends. CDR1 and CDR2 (germline): MGHRA, YSYEKL. This CDR3 region has 11 residues. CDR3 sequence reads: CASKGADTQYF. CDR3 nucleotide sequence: TGCGCCAGCAAGGGGGCAGATACGCAGTATTTT.

A few counts support this clone. The chain employs TRBV7-8 and TRBJ2-5, with 11 bases lining up with TRBD2. V shed 5 bases and J 3 bases; nucleotides not matched to a gene: 14. The CDR3 has 18 amino acids. The V gene's germline CDR1 is SGHVS and CDR2 FQNEAQ. CDR3 residues: CASSPAWRLAGIKETQYF. In DNA, the CDR3 is TGTGCCAGCAGCCCCGCGTGGAGACTAGCGGGGATTAAAGAGACCCAGTACTTC.

V is TRBV10-2 and J is TRBJ2-3, with 12 bases lining up with TRBD2. Per the germline V gene, CDR1 is WSHSY and CDR2 is SAAADI. Trimming removed 5 bases from V and 4 bases from J; junction bases left unmatched: 16. The CDR3 loop spans 19 amino acids. The CDR3 sequence: CASSLRLTSGGKVPDTQYF. CDR3 nucleotides: TGCGCCAGCAGTTTGCGCCTTACTAGCGGGGGGAAGGTCCCAGATACGCAGTATTTT.

The V gene is TRBV29-1, the J gene TRBJ2-7; 13 bases are shared with TRBD2. This CDR3 has 15 amino acids. V was pared by 3 bases and J by 7 bases, with 9 bases of the junction left unmatched. Per the germline V gene, CDR1 is SQVTM and CDR2 is ANQGSEA. Written as DNA, the CDR3 is TGCAGCGTTGATGCAACTAGCGGGGGGGCAGGAGAGCAGTACTTC. Amino acids: CSVDATSGGAGEQYF.

The J gene is TRBJ1-5, the V gene TRBV20-1, with D perhaps matching TRBD1 (5 bases). The CDR3 has 11 amino acids. Germline loops: CDR1 DFQATT, CDR2 SNEGSKA (reference sequence). Between the trimmed V and J ends, which lost 3 bases and 11 bases, there was a span of 11 bases. In DNA form, the CDR3 reads TGCAGTGCTAGGTCGGGGGGGGCCCAGCATTTT. As protein: CSARSGGAQHF.

The chain joins TRBV5-6 to TRBJ2-7; D might be TRBD1 (5 bases). Germline values: CDR1 SGHDT, CDR2 YYEEEE. Deletions cut 1 base from V and 2 bases from J, with 10 bases between. CDR3 length: 14 residues. The CDR3 DNA reads TGTGCCAGCAGCTTGACGACAGAGACCTACGAGCAGTACTTC. This encodes CASSLTTETYEQYF.

This clone was seen only once. J is TRBJ2-2 and V is TRBV5-1; 8 nucleotides align to TRBD1. The V segment lost 4 bases and the J segment 4 bases; nucleotides outside the gene matches: 9. The CDR3 totals 16 residues. Germline CDR1 is SGHRS and CDR2 is YFSETQ. CDR3 sequence: CASSAGTGVVTGELFF. For the CDR3, the DNA is TGCGCCAGCAGCGCCGGGACAGGAGTTGTCACCGGGGAGCTGTTTTTT. The variable domain in full, completed from reference TRBV5-1 and TRBJ2-2, reads KAGVTQTPRYLIKTRGQQVTLSCSPISGHRSVSWYQQTPGQGLQFLFEYFSETQRNKGNFPGRFSGRQFSNSRSEMNVSTLELGDSALYLCASSAGTGVVTGELFFGEGSRLTVL.

The genes are TRBV11-2 and TRBJ1-6, with 8 bases identical to TRBD1. The germline gives CDR1 SGHAT, CDR2 FQNNGV. CDR3 size: 16 residues. Trimming took 6 bases from V and 3 from J; bases not matched to a gene: 7. Here the CDR3 DNA reads TGTGCCAGCAGTATTTCGGGACAGGTCTATAATTCACCCCTCCACTTT. This encodes CASSISGQVYNSPLHF.

This clone was detected only once. The rearrangement joins TRBV5-1 to TRBJ1-2; TRBD1 agrees at 10 bases. The CDR3 runs 16 residues. The V and J ends lost 4 bases and 0 bases, in that order; junction bases with no gene match: 6. Germline values: CDR1 SGHRS, CDR2 YFSETQ. The CDR3 loop reads CASSTDRGPSNYGYTF. CDR3 coding DNA: TGCGCCAGCAGCACCGACAGGGGGCCTTCTAACTATGGCTACACCTTC.

The chain recombines TRBV27 with TRBJ1-3, with D unresolved. Germline CDR1 and CDR2: MNHEY and SMNVEV (reference sequence). Trimming left V 2 bases short and J 0 bases short, with 5 bases between. This CDR3 spans 14 amino acids. The CDR3 DNA follows: TGTGCCAGCAGTTTAAGGAGCTCTGGAAACACCATATATTTT. Amino acid sequence: CASSLRSSGNTIYF.

The CDR3 DNA reads as TGTGCCAGTAGTATCCTTGACAGGGATCATGGGGAGCAGTACTTC. This gives the protein CASSILDRDHGEQYF. The chain employs TRBV19 and TRBJ2-7, with 7 positions matching TRBD1. The CDR3 has 15 amino acids. Germline V lookup: CDR1 LNHDA, CDR2 SQIVND (reference sequence). The V segment lost 3 bases and the J segment 7 bases; nucleotides outside the gene matches: 12.

The chain's CDR3 is CASGPNSDTEAFF. DNA for the CDR3: TGTGCTAGTGGTCCCAATTCGGACACTGAAGCTTTCTTT. The chain is built from TRBV12-5 and TRBJ1-1; D ambiguous. Germline CDR1 and CDR2: LGHNT and FRNRAP. The CDR3 is made up of 13 amino acids. V lost 5 bases and J 3 bases, leaving 10 bases between the germline ends.

The chain has TRBV2 and TRBJ2-5; TRBD1 matches at 11 bases. Germline assignment: CDR1 SNHLY and CDR2 FYNNEI. The CDR3 totals 17 residues. The J segment lost 0 bases and the V segment lost 1 base, leaving 4 bases of the junction unmatched. CDR3: CASSEVGQGDYQETQYF. The CDR3 DNA reads TGTGCCAGCAGTGAAGTGGGACAGGGGGATTACCAAGAGACCCAGTACTTC.

This chain's CDR3 is CASTRLDRDSGNTIYF. CDR3 nucleotide sequence: TGTGCCAGCACCAGACTTGACAGGGACTCTGGAAACACCATATATTTT. This chain uses TRBV6-6 with TRBJ1-3, with 7 bases that match TRBD1. From germline, CDR1 is MNHNY and CDR2 SVGAGI (reference sequence). The CDR3 is 16 residues long. The V segment lost 7 bases and the J segment 0 bases; nucleotides outside the gene matches: 9.

The V gene is TRBV5-1, the J gene TRBJ1-4; D unresolved. Germline V gene data show CDR1 as SGHRS and CDR2 as YFSETQ. V lost 4 bases and J 3 bases, leaving 7 bases between the germline ends. The CDR3 runs to 13 residues. The CDR3 reads CASSPGPNEKLFF. The CDR3 nucleotides are TGCGCCAGCAGCCCAGGCCCTAATGAAAAACTGTTTTTT.